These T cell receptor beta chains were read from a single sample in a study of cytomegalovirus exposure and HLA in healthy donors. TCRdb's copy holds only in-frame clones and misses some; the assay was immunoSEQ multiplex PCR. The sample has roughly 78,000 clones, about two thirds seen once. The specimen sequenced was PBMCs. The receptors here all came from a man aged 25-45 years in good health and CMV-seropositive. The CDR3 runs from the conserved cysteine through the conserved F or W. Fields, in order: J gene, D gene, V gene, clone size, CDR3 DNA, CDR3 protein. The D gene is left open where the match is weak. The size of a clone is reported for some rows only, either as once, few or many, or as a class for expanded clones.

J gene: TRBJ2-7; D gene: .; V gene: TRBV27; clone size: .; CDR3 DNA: TGTGCCAGCAAAAGGCAGTCTAGCCACGAGCAGTACTTC; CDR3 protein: CASKRQSSHEQYF
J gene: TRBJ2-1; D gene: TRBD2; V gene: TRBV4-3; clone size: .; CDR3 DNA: TGCGCCAGCAGCCGGGTAGTCACTAGCGGGAGGAGGTATGAGCAGTTCTTC; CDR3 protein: CASSRVVTSGRRYEQFF
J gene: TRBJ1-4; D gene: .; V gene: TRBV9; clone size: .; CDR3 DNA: TGTGCCAGCAGCGCAGGGGTTAGTGATGAAAAACTGTTTTTT; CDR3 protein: CASSAGVSDEKLFF
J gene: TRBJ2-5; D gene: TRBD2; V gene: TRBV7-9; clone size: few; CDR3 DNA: TGTGCCAGCAGCTTAACGACTAGCGGGAGCCAGAGGACCCAGTACTTC; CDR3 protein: CASSLTTSGSQRTQYF
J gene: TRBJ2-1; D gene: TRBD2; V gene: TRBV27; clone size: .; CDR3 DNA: TGTGCCAGCAGTCCACGGACTAGCGGGAGGCCTTCAGAGCAGTTCTTC; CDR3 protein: CASSPRTSGRPSEQFF
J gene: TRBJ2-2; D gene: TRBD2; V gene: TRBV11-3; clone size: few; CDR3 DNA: TGTGCCAGCAGCTTAGCGGGACTAGTAGGGGCCGGGGAGCTGTTTTTT; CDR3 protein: CASSLAGLVGAGELFF
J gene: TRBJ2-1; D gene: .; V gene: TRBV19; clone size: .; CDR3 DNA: TGTGCCAGCTCGACTAGTTGGGATGAGCAGTTCTTC; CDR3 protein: CASSTSWDEQFF
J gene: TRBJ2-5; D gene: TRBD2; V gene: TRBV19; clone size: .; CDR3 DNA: TGTGCCAGTAGTATAGAGCTAGCGGTCGAGACCCAGTACTTC; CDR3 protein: CASSIELAVETQYF
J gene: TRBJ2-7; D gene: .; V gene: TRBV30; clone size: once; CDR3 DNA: TGTGCCTGGAGATCGAGGGGGACCTACGAGCAGTACTTC; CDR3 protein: CAWRSRGTYEQYF
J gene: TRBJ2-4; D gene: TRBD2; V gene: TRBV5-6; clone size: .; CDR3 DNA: TGTGCCAGCAGCCCCCGGACTAGCGGGGGCTTTCGGACCAAAAACATTCAGTACTTC; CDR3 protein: CASSPRTSGGFRTKNIQYF
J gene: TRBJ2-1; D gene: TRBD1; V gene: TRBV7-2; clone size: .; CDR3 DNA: TGTGCCAGCAGCTCCGGGACAGGGTTGTACAATGAGCAGTTCTTC; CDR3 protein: CASSSGTGLYNEQFF
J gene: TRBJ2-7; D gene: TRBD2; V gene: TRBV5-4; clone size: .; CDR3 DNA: TGTGCCAGCAGCTCTAGCGGGGGCCTAAACTACGAGCAGTACTTC; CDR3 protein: CASSSSGGLNYEQYF
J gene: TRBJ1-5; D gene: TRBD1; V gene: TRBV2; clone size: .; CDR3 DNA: TGTGCCAGCAGTGAATTGGCAGGGGGGCTCAATCAGCCCCAGCATTTT; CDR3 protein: CASSELAGGLNQPQHF
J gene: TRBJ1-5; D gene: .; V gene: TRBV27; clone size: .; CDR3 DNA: TGTGCCAGCAGTTTGCTACGATATAGCAATCAGCCCCAGCATTTT; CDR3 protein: CASSLLRYSNQPQHF
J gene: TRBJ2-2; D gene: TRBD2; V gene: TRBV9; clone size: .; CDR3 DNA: TGTGCCAGCAGCGTAGTAACTAGCGGGCCCGGGGAGCTGTTTTTT; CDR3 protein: CASSVVTSGPGELFF
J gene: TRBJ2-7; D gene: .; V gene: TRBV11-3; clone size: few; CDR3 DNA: TGTGCCAGCAGCTTGTTCGGGGGACTCAGCTCCTACGAGCAGTACTTC; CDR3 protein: CASSLFGGLSSYEQYF
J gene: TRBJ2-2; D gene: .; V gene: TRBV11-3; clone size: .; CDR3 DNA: TGTGCCAGCAGCTCCTACAGGGAGAACACCGGGGAGCTGTTTTTT; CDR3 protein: CASSSYRENTGELFF
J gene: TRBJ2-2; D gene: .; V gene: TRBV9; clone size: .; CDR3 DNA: TGTGCCAGCAGCTCAAACACCGGGGAGCTGTTTTTT; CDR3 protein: CASSSNTGELFF
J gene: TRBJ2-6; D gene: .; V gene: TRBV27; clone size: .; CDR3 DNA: TGTGCCAGCGATTTCCCCTTCAGGAACTCTGGGGCCAACGTCCTGACTTTC; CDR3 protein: CASDFPFRNSGANVLTF
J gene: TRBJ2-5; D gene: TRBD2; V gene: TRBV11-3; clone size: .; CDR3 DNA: TGTGCCAGCAGCAAACTAGCGGGATCGCCTGAGACCCAGTACTTC; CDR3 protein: CASSKLAGSPETQYF
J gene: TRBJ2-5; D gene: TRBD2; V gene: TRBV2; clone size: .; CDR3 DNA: TGTGCCAGCATTATGTCGCGCGGGAGGGTGAAGACCCAGTACTTC; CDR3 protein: CASIMSRGRVKTQYF
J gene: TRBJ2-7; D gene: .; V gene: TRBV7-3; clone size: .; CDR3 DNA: TGTGCCAGCAGCTTAGAACTAGGCTACGAGCAGTACTTC; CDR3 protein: CASSLELGYEQYF
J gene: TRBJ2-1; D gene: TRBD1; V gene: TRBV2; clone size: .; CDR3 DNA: TGTGCCAGCATTGAAATGACAGGGGCCAACTACAATGAGCAGTTCTTC; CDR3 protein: CASIEMTGANYNEQFF
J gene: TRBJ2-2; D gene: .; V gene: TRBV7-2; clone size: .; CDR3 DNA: TGTGCCAGCAGACCGAATGGCGGGACTAACACCGGGGAGCTGTTTTTT; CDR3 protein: CASRPNGGTNTGELFF
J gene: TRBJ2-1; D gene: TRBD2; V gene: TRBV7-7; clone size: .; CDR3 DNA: TGTGCCAGCAGCCTATCCGGGACTACCAATGAGCAGTTCTTC; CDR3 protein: CASSLSGTTNEQFF
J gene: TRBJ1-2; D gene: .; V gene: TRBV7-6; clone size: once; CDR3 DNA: TGTGCCAGCAGCCCCGACCCTCGACAAGGGGGTGGCTACACCTTC; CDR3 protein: CASSPDPRQGGGYTF
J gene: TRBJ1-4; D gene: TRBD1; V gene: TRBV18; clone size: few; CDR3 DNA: TGTGCCAGCTCACCACCCGCAGGGGGCCCTGGGGAAAAACTGTTTTTT; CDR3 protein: CASSPPAGGPGEKLFF
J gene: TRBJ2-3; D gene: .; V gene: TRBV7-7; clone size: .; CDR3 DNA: TGTGCTAGCAGCTTAGGTCAGGGGCAGACAGATACGCAGTATTTT; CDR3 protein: CASSLGQGQTDTQYF
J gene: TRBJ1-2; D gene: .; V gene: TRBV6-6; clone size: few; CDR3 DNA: TGTGCCAGCAGTCGTAGGAGAGATGATGGCTACACCTTC; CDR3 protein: CASSRRRDDGYTF
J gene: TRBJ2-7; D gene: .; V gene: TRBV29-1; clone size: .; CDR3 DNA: TGCAGCGTCGGAGACCGGTACGAGCAGTACTTC; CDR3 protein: CSVGDRYEQYF
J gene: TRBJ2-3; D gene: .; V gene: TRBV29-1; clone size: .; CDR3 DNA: TGCAGCGTTGTTCGGGAAGAGGCAGATACGCAGTATTTT; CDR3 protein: CSVVREEADTQYF
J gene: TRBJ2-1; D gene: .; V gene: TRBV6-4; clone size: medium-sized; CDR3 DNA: TGTGCCAGCAGCGTAGTCGGAGGGACCGATGAGCAGTTCTTC; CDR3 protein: CASSVVGGTDEQFF
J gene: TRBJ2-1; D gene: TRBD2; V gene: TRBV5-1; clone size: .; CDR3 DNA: TGCGCCAGCAGCTTTCGGGCAAGCGGGGGCCAGGATGAGCAGTTCTTC; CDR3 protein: CASSFRASGGQDEQFF
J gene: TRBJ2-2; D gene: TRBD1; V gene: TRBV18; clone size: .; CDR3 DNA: TGTGCCAGCTCACTCGGGACAGGGAGTAACACCGGGGAGCTGTTTTTT; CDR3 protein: CASSLGTGSNTGELFF
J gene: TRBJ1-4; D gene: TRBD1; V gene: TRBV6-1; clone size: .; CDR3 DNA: TGTGCCAGCCATGGCTCTGGGACAGGGAGTGAAAAACTGTTTTTT; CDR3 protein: CASHGSGTGSEKLFF
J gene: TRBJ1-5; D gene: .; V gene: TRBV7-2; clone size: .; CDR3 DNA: TGTGCCAGCAGCTTAGTGCGAGGGTTTGAACAGCCCCAGCATTTT; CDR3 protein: CASSLVRGFEQPQHF
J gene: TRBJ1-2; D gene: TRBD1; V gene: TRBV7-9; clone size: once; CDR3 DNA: TGTGCCAGCAGCGGAAGACAGGGGGTTAACTATGGCTACACCTTC; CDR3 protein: CASSGRQGVNYGYTF